The present entry profiles one T cell receptor beta chain with its context. The trim removed 5 bases at V and 0 bases at J, leaving 7 bases unmatched. This CDR3 spans 16 amino acids. Germline-derived CDR1 and CDR2 are SGHTA and FQGNSA. This record comes from a study of T cell changes during pregnancy in multiple sclerosis. TCRdb's table, derived via immunoSEQ multiplex PCR, lists solely in-frame clones and lacks some. The repertoire has 79,000 or so clones, about nine tenths of them found once; the top ten carry 3% to 4%. The genes are TRBV7-2 and TRBJ2-3, with 8 bases aligning to TRBD1. This specimen consisted of peripheral blood, obtained before pregnancy. The sequence was obtained from a female donor with multiple sclerosis, enrolled in a pregnancy study. The DNA of the CDR3 is TGTGCCAGCAGCCCCTCCAGGGGGCGAAGCACAGATACGCAGTATTTT. Amino acid sequence: CASSPSRGRSTDTQYF.